This T cell receptor beta chain was identified in a study of CD4+ T cells in melanoma. Assay: immunoSEQ multiplex PCR; the TCRdb copy retains only in-frame clones and omits some. The table has under 20,000 clones, approximately 83% seen once; the top ten hold roughly 4.9%. The CDR3 is 15 amino acids. Germline CDR1 reads SGHRS; CDR2 reads YFSETQ. Losses at the gene ends were 2 bases for V and 6 bases for J; bases not matched to a gene: 7. Material: cells from a culture (not recorded whether cultured in vitro). The genes are TRBV5-1 and TRBJ2-1; 8 nucleotides align to TRBD2. The sequence derives from a human donor with melanoma. The CDR3 nucleotides are TGCGCCAGCAGCTTTGGTGGGACTAGTTCCAATGAGCAGTTCTTC. Translated, it gives CASSFGGTSSNEQFF.